This T cell receptor (beta chain) was captured in a study of shared clonotypes between healthy human individuals. At the level of the study: Every donor yielded three CD4 naive, three CD4 memory, two CD8 naive and one CD8 memory plate. The study's findings and limits: Enrolling few donors narrowed the genetic and exposure-history diversity that was represented. The sharing of around 5% of naive CD4 clonotypes was seen across several donors. Sequencing depth was expected to affect clonotype sharing among donors.

Worth noting for this clone: Its antigen is still unknown.

CD8 cells regarded as naive lacked CD45RO, were positively chosen for CCR7, and omitted terminally differentiated effector memory CD45RA+ cells. From germline, CDR1 is SNHLY and CDR2 FYNNEI. The CDR3 extends over 14 amino acids. The V end lost 2 bases, the J end lost 6 bases, and 10 bases lay between the germline ends. This table comes from immunoSEQ multiplex PCR, and its TCRdb copy is limited to in-frame clones, with some not included. The sample has around 1.9 million clones; 85% to 95% are singletons. This TCR was sampled from a man in his late teens or twenties in good health. Some clones in this sample may be carry-over from other donors' samples. Sequenced input: naive CD8+ T cells from PBMCs. V gene TRBV2 combines with J gene TRBJ1-4, with D unresolved. CDR3 sequence reads: CASSELGSDEKLFF. The CDR3 nucleotides read TGTGCCAGCAGTGAATTGGGGTCGGATGAAAAACTGTTTTTT.